The 9 T cell receptor beta chains presented below share a single source sample, sequenced in a study of identical twins. TCRdb redid the calling of the 5' RACE reads with MiXCR, one entry per CDR3 protein. The sample lists 500,000 to 700,000 distinct CDR3 sequences, roughly 7.2% seen once, with 1.5% to 2% in the top ten. These same data were also listed under a study on yellow fever vaccine responses in identical twins.

The sequencing sample was made of PBMCs. The receptors stem from a woman younger than 35 in good health.

This clonotype was counted a few times. The chain uses TRBV12-3 or TRBV12-4 and TRBJ2-1; TRBD1 agrees at 7 bases. V was pared by 7 bases and J by 7 bases, with 7 bases of the junction left unmatched. CDR3 size: 13 residues. CDR3 residues: CASTQGQPNEQFF. CDR3 sequence (DNA): TGTGCCAGCACCCAGGGACAGCCTAATGAGCAGTTCTTC.

This clonotype was counted a few times. V and J are TRBV15 and TRBJ2-1; D may be TRBD1 (6 bases). V lost 3 bases and J lost 2, with 11 bases in between. CDR3 length equals 15 residues. Germline V gives CDR1 LNHNV, CDR2 YYDKDF (reference sequence). Here the CDR3 DNA reads TGTGCCACCAGCAGGTCCAGGGGCACCTACAATGAGCAGTTCTTC. As protein: CATSRSRGTYNEQFF.

The chain joins TRBV3-1 to TRBJ2-7; 7 positions match TRBD1. CDR1 is LGHDT, CDR2 YNNKEL, per germline (reference sequence). V was clipped by 4 bases and J by 3 bases; unmatched bases: 6. The CDR3 has 14 residues. CDR3 sequence: CASSPSGQRYEQYV. The CDR3 DNA is TGTGCCAGCAGCCCCTCGGGACAGCGCTACGAGCAGTACGTC.

The chain uses TRBV2 and TRBJ2-1; D unresolved. Germline assignment: CDR1 SNHLY and CDR2 FYNNEI. The V end lost 3 bases, the J end lost 5 bases, and 8 bases lay between the germline ends. CDR3 size: 13 residues. The CDR3 coding sequence is TGTGCCAGCAGTGAGTTGCAGGACAATGAGCAGTTCTTC. Its translation is CASSELQDNEQFF.

The CDR3 DNA follows: TGCAGTGCTAAGCCTAGCGGGAGGAAAGGAACCGGGGAGCTGTTTTTT. Translation gives CSAKPSGRKGTGELFF. The J gene is TRBJ2-2, the V gene TRBV20-1; 11 positions agree with TRBD2. The CDR3 length is 16 residues. Germline CDR1 DFQATT, CDR2 SNEGSKA (reference sequence). V was pared by 4 bases and J by 5 bases, with 9 bases of the junction left unmatched.

The sample holds many counts of this clonotype. This chain uses TRBV6-1 with TRBJ2-3, with D hard to call. V lost 6 bases and J lost 0, with 13 bases in between. The germline V gene has CDR1 MNHNS and CDR2 SASEGT. CDR3 length: 15 residues. CDR3 bases: TGTGCCAGCAGGTTCAGAGGCAGTAGCACAGATACGCAGTATTTT. This gives the protein CASRFRGSSTDTQYF.

The V call is TRBV10-3, the J call TRBJ2-7; TRBD1 is a possible D gene (6 bases). The CDR3 runs to 16 residues. Germline assignment: CDR1 ENHRY and CDR2 SYGVKD. V lost 3 bases, J lost 2 bases, and 17 bases lay in between. For the CDR3, the DNA is TGTGCCATCAGTGAAAGTATAGGACAGCGACCCTACGAGCAGTACTTC. It yields the protein CAISESIGQRPYEQYF.

The chain carries TRBV7-2 and TRBJ2-1; no clear D gene. V was trimmed by 5 bases and J by 8 bases, leaving 16 bases between them. The CDR3 runs 14 residues. Germline-derived CDR1 and CDR2 are SGHTA and FQGNSA. CDR3 sequence: CASSPRQARYEQFF. CDR3 in DNA: TGTGCCAGCAGCCCGAGACAAGCTCGCTATGAGCAGTTCTTC.

This chain links TRBV12-3 or TRBV12-4 with TRBJ2-1; D may match TRBD1 or TRBD2 (6 bases each). V lost 5 bases to trimming and J lost 10 bases, with 12 bases between them. The CDR3 length is 12 residues. CDR3 bases: TGTGCCAGCAGTCCCGGGGGCAGCGAGCAGTTCTTC. This translates into CASSPGGSEQFF.